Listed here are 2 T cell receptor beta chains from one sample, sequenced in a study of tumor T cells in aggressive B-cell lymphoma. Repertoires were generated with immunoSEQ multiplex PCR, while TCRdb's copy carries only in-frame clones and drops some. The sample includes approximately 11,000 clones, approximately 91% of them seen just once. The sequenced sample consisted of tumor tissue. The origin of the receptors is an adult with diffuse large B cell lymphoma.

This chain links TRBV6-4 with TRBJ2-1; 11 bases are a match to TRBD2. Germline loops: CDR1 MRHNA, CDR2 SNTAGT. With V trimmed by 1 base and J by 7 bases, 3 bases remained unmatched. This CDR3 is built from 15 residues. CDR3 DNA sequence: TGTGCCAGCAGTGACTGGTCTAGCGGGAGGAATGAGCAGTTCTTC. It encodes CASSDWSSGRNEQFF.

The CDR3 sequence: CATSRDAGGPRETQYF. The CDR3 DNA is TGTGCCACCAGCAGAGATGCGGGAGGGCCGCGGGAGACCCAGTACTTC. This rearrangement joins TRBV15 to TRBJ2-5; TRBD2 matches 9 bases. CDR3 size: 16 residues. V lost 0 bases and J lost 5; bases outside the gene matches: 7. Germline loops: CDR1 LNHNV, CDR2 YYDKDF (reference sequence).